This T cell receptor (beta chain) was identified during a study of CD8 T cells in ankylosing spondylitis. Findings and caveats of the study: Disease-linked clones were CD8+ and relatively rare in peripheral blood. Matched synovial fluid from ankylosing spondylitis patients was reported to be enriched for disease-linked clones. Apparently characteristic of ankylosing spondylitis blood was a TCR beta motif (about 8 highly homologous variants).

By quantitative 5'-RACE with molecular barcodes, the TCR beta libraries were made. TCRdb analysed the 5' RACE reads with MiXCR anew, one entry per CDR3 protein. The sample contains 400,000 to 450,000 distinct CDR3 sequences, 17% of which appear only once. Looked up from germline, CDR1 is SQVTM and CDR2 is ANQGSEA. V dropped 2 bases and J dropped 3 bases, with 10 bases sitting between them. The CDR3 extends over 13 amino acids. This clonotype has a handful of counts. Antigen specificity is unknown. This clonotype originated in a male donor with ankylosing spondylitis. This rearrangement joins TRBV29-1 to TRBJ1-1, with D uncertain. What was sequenced was blood, either unsorted or a sorted T cell fraction (not recorded which). Written as DNA, the CDR3 is TGCAGCGTTGAACCGCAGTGGGACACTGAAGCTTTCTTT. The encoded protein is CSVEPQWDTEAFF.